Listed below are T cell receptor beta chains from one sample, sequenced in a study of cytomegalovirus exposure and HLA in healthy donors. Libraries were prepared by immunoSEQ multiplex PCR; TCRdb keeps only in-frame clonotypes and omits some of them. The table has some 150,000 clones, 72% seen once. The sample comprised PBMCs. The receptors derive from a human donor in good health. Each CDR3 is given with its conserved first and last residue. A D gene is named only where the DNA matches it firmly. Rows give clone size only sometimes, using once, few, many, or a class for an expanded clone.

j_gene: TRBJ2-7
v_gene: TRBV7-2
d_gene: .
abundance: few
CDR3aa: CASSLGGGTSYEQYF
CDR3nt: TGTGCCAGCAGCTTAGGAGGGGGAACCTCCTACGAGCAGTACTTC

j_gene: TRBJ1-5
v_gene: TRBV19
d_gene: TRBD1
abundance: .
CDR3aa: CASSGTGGLYQPQHF
CDR3nt: TGTGCCAGTAGTGGCACAGGGGGCCTATATCAGCCCCAGCATTTT

j_gene: TRBJ2-1
v_gene: TRBV2
d_gene: .
abundance: .
CDR3aa: CASRPTRGGTGAPFF
CDR3nt: TGTGCCAGCAGACCAACCCGGGGAGGGACGGGGGCCCCGTTCTTC

j_gene: TRBJ2-2
v_gene: TRBV7-9
d_gene: TRBD1
abundance: .
CDR3aa: CASTQGARDTGELFF
CDR3nt: TGTGCCAGCACCCAGGGGGCCCGGGACACCGGGGAGCTGTTTTTT

j_gene: TRBJ1-4
v_gene: TRBV5-6
d_gene: TRBD1
abundance: .
CDR3aa: CASSLGQGVYEKLFF
CDR3nt: TGTGCCAGCAGCTTGGGACAGGGGGTTTATGAAAAACTGTTTTTT

j_gene: TRBJ2-7
v_gene: TRBV6-6
d_gene: .
abundance: .
CDR3aa: CASSPSPYEQYF
CDR3nt: TGTGCCAGCAGCCCCTCCCCGTACGAGCAGTACTTC

j_gene: TRBJ2-1
v_gene: TRBV5-6
d_gene: TRBD2
abundance: .
CDR3aa: CASSWRTSGGPYNEQFF
CDR3nt: TGTGCCAGCAGCTGGAGGACTAGCGGGGGGCCGTACAATGAGCAGTTCTTC

j_gene: TRBJ1-2
v_gene: TRBV7-8
d_gene: .
abundance: .
CDR3aa: CASSFGQGSSGCTF
CDR3nt: .

j_gene: TRBJ2-7
v_gene: TRBV6-5
d_gene: .
abundance: once
CDR3aa: CASSKQGWDSYEQYF
CDR3nt: TGTGCCAGCAGTAAGCAGGGATGGGACTCCTACGAGCAGTACTTC

j_gene: TRBJ1-2
v_gene: TRBV6-1
d_gene: .
abundance: once
CDR3aa: CASSEAGRLYGYTF
CDR3nt: TGTGCCAGCAGTGAAGCGGGCCGGCTCTATGGCTACACCTTC

j_gene: TRBJ1-2
v_gene: TRBV27
d_gene: TRBD1
abundance: .
CDR3aa: CASRKSDRGDLYGYTF
CDR3nt: TGTGCCAGCAGGAAATCCGACAGGGGCGACTTATATGGCTACACCTTC

j_gene: TRBJ2-3
v_gene: TRBV7-2
d_gene: TRBD2
abundance: .
CDR3aa: CASRLSTSGEYTQYF
CDR3nt: TGTGCCAGCAGGCTCTCGACTAGCGGGGAGTATACGCAGTATTTT

j_gene: TRBJ1-2
v_gene: TRBV4-3
d_gene: .
abundance: .
CDR3aa: CASSQVRRSNNYGYTF
CDR3nt: TGCGCCAGCAGCCAAGTCAGGAGGAGCAACAACTATGGCTACACCTTC

j_gene: TRBJ1-3
v_gene: TRBV7-7
d_gene: .
abundance: .
CDR3aa: CASSLGAGDASGNTIYF
CDR3nt: TGTGCTAGCAGCTTAGGGGCAGGGGATGCCTCTGGAAACACCATATATTTT

j_gene: TRBJ1-2
v_gene: TRBV7-8
d_gene: .
abundance: few
CDR3aa: CASSPPGDYGYTF
CDR3nt: TGTGCCAGCAGCCCCCCAGGGGACTATGGCTACACCTTC

j_gene: TRBJ2-7
v_gene: TRBV6-1
d_gene: .
abundance: .
CDR3aa: CASSATGTATYEQYF
CDR3nt: TGTGCCAGCAGTGCAACCGGGACTGCAACCTACGAGCAGTACTTC

j_gene: TRBJ2-1
v_gene: TRBV7-9
d_gene: TRBD2
abundance: .
CDR3aa: CASSGDSGGEFF
CDR3nt: TGTGCCAGCAGCGGGGATAGCGGGGGCGAGTTCTTC

j_gene: TRBJ1-2
v_gene: TRBV27
d_gene: .
abundance: .
CDR3aa: CASRTIGVGANYGYTF
CDR3nt: TGTGCCAGCAGAACCATAGGGGTTGGGGCTAACTATGGCTACACCTTC

j_gene: TRBJ1-5
v_gene: TRBV4-3
d_gene: TRBD1
abundance: .
CDR3aa: CASSQTGANQPQHF
CDR3nt: TGCGCCAGCAGCCAAACAGGGGCCAATCAGCCCCAGCATTTT

j_gene: TRBJ1-2
v_gene: TRBV19
d_gene: .
abundance: .
CDR3aa: CASSIRSEGSYGYTF
CDR3nt: TGTGCCAGTAGTATACGTTCGGAGGGGAGCTATGGCTACACCTTC

j_gene: TRBJ2-7
v_gene: TRBV9
d_gene: .
abundance: .
CDR3aa: CASSVAPGTSYEQYF
CDR3nt: TGTGCCAGCAGCGTAGCCCCCGGGACTTCGTACGAGCAGTACTTC

j_gene: TRBJ2-1
v_gene: TRBV7-8
d_gene: TRBD2
abundance: .
CDR3aa: CASSLWGARRLAGALYNEQFF
CDR3nt: TGTGCCAGCAGCTTATGGGGGGCCAGGAGACTAGCGGGGGCCCTATACAATGAGCAGTTCTTC

j_gene: TRBJ1-5
v_gene: TRBV7-2
d_gene: .
abundance: few
CDR3aa: CASSSWSEPRQPQHF
CDR3nt: TGTGCCAGCAGCTCTTGGTCGGAACCCAGGCAGCCCCAGCATTTT

j_gene: TRBJ2-5
v_gene: TRBV5-6
d_gene: TRBD1
abundance: .
CDR3aa: CASIPGTGDQETQYF
CDR3nt: TGTGCCAGCATCCCCGGGACAGGGGACCAAGAGACCCAGTACTTC

j_gene: TRBJ2-3
v_gene: TRBV7-8
d_gene: TRBD2
abundance: .
CDR3aa: CASSFKLAGSTDTQYF
CDR3nt: TGTGCCAGCAGCTTTAAACTAGCGGGGAGCACAGATACGCAGTATTTT

j_gene: TRBJ2-7
v_gene: TRBV7-9
d_gene: TRBD2
abundance: few
CDR3aa: CASSPTGGAGAHEQYF
CDR3nt: TGTGCCAGCAGCCCAACGGGGGGGGCGGGGGCCCACGAGCAGTACTTC

j_gene: TRBJ2-7
v_gene: TRBV10-1
d_gene: .
abundance: once
CDR3aa: CASSEGRADPVEQYF
CDR3nt: TGCGCCAGCAGCGAGGGGAGAGCAGATCCCGTCGAGCAGTACTTC

j_gene: TRBJ2-5
v_gene: TRBV4-2
d_gene: TRBD2
abundance: many
CDR3aa: CASSHPSGGQETQYF
CDR3nt: TGTGCCAGCAGCCACCCTAGCGGGGGGCAAGAGACCCAGTACTTC